This TCR beta chain was observed in a study of blood T cell repertoires in COVID-19. This CDR3 region has 13 residues. Germline loops: CDR1 MNHEY, CDR2 SVGAGI. Trimming pared 6 bases from V and 9 bases from J, leaving 12 bases between. TCRdb's copy holds only in-frame clones and misses some; the assay was immunoSEQ multiplex PCR. The sample shows 90,000 to 110,000 clones, about 75% of them seen only once. The clonotype was recovered from a woman aged 70-85 years with acute or convalescent COVID-19. V is TRBV6-5 and J is TRBJ1-6, with D maybe TRBD1 (5 bases). The source material was peripheral blood. CDR3 bases: TGTGCCAGCAGCACCGACAGATCTTCACCCCTCCACTTT. It codes for CASSTDRSSPLHF.